This TCR beta chain comes out of a study of PD-1 blockade in classical Hodgkin lymphoma. On the study more broadly: Patients had nivolumab dosed at 3 mg/kg, delivered intravenously every 2 weeks.

Whole-study findings and limits: Whereas CD4+ TCR diversity had risen significantly by C4D1, CD8+ TCR diversity had not.

Produced via immunoSEQ multiplex PCR; TCRdb's table is partial and in-frame only. This sample has 45,000 to 50,000 clones, with over 70% found just once. V lost 2 bases and J 6 bases, leaving 12 bases between the germline ends. Germline CDR1 is SNHLY and CDR2 is FYNNEI. The CDR3 has 14 residues. Each patient relapsed following autologous stem cell transplantation, and prior brentuximab vedotin exposure differed. Comments on this clone: The antigen remains unidentified.

This clonotype originated in a human donor with classical Hodgkin lymphoma. The chain combines TRBV2 with TRBJ2-3; D unresolved. This sample comprised peripheral blood mononuclear cells (PBMCs), obtained before the second cycle of nivolumab. This CDR3 reads CASSERLFMDTQYF. The CDR3 region has the DNA TGTGCCAGCAGTGAAAGGTTGTTCATGGATACGCAGTATTTT. Filled out from reference TRBV2 and TRBJ2-3, the complete variable domain reads EPEVTQTPSHQVTQMGQEVILRCVPISNHLYFYWYRQILGQKVEFLVSFYNNEISEKSEIFDDQFSVERPDGSNFTLKIRSTKLEDSAMYFCASSERLFMDTQYFGPGTRLTVL.